Given below is one T cell receptor beta chain in context. Its antigen remains unidentified. This sample stems from a study of post-analysis software for immune sequencing data. As for the study in general: Relapsing-remitting, secondary progressive and progressive-relapsing forms made up the multiple sclerosis disease courses.

TCR beta cDNA libraries included unique molecular identifiers. Hundreds of thousands of cDNA molecules were obtained from around 1 to 9.1 million T cells. MiXCR, applied by TCRdb to the PCR reads, yields one record per CDR3 protein. The sample includes hundreds of thousands of distinct CDR3 sequences, 55% to 60% of them seen just once. Study conclusions and caveats: People with multiple sclerosis had a significantly lower normalized Chao1 diversity than controls did. When patients were compared with controls, about 5 TRBV segments were more frequent, TRBV5-6, TRBV5-1 and TRBV20-1 among them. Same-batch preparations were strongly co-clustered by F measure.

V shed 0 bases and J shed 11 bases, with 13 bases lying between them. Germline V CDR1 and CDR2: DFQATT, SNEGSKA (reference sequence). There are 12 residues in the CDR3. This chain joins TRBV20-1 and TRBJ2-5; D gene unclear. The receptor comes from a girl aged 2 to 9 with multiple sclerosis. The source material was blood. In nucleotides, the CDR3 is TGCAGTGCTAGAGAGCCAGGAAGAGAGCAGTACTTC. Translating gives CSAREPGREQYF.